The text below deals with one TCR beta chain. Antigen unknown. The CDR3 sequence is 13 residues long. Trimming cost V 4 bases and J 5 bases, with 13 bases left between them. Germline assignment: CDR1 SGHRS and CDR2 YFSETQ. Amplification targeted TCR beta CDR3 regions from RNA transcripts. In the first-round RT-PCR of the TCR CDR3, the HTBI primer set was used. Via MiXCR, TCRdb re-called the multiplex PCR reads, giving one row per CDR3 protein. This sample has about 590,000 distinct CDR3 sequences, with 15% to 18% found just once. This sample was included in a study of T cells in Graves' hyperthyroidism and ophthalmopathy. Looking at the study overall: Peripheral blood was acquired at first diagnosis, ahead of any therapy whatsoever.

Study findings and constraints: Ophthalmopathy prediction by the model preceded onset by a median roughly 6 months. Ophthalmopathy and stable hyperthyroidism were separated by a 13 V-J model. Among thyroid clonotypes expanded above 0.001, most also appeared in blood.

The sequence was obtained from a woman in her twenties or thirties with Graves' hyperthyroidism. The sequenced material came from blood. This chain uses TRBV5-1 with TRBJ2-7; perhaps TRBD1 as D (5 bases). The CDR3 nucleotides are TGCGCCAGCAGCCCCCCCCCAGGGCACGAGCAGTACTTC. This sequence encodes CASSPPPGHEQYF.